This section outlines one T cell receptor beta chain sequence together with its context. The target antigen is unknown. The CDR3 has 15 residues. CDR1 LNHDA and CDR2 SQIVND come from the germline V gene (reference sequence). The source of the sample is a study of CXCR3-negative and CXCR3-positive naive CD8 T cells. UMI-labeled TRB cDNA libraries were prepared by 5' RACE. TCRdb reanalyzed the 5' RACE reads and collapses them to one entry per CDR3 protein, without DNA. The listing contains 46,000 or so distinct CDR3 sequences. The study, taken as a whole, reports: Similarly elevated diversity marked both naive subsets, with memory CD8+ cells showing far lower diversity.

Each CD8+ T cell subset was flow-sorted in triplicate. Every sort contained approximately 290,000 cells. A CD45RO-CCR7+CD27+CD95- phenotype identified naive CD8+ T cells. This clonotype was sampled from a human donor in good health. Some clones in this sample may be carry-over from other donors' samples. The sequenced material came from naive CXCR3- CD8+ T cells from blood. As to subset: CD45RO-CCR7+CD27+CD95- naive CD8+ T cells lacking CXCR3 (TNR3-). This chain connects TRBV19 to TRBJ2-7. The CDR3 region is CASSTGWTGPYEQYF.